One sample yielded the 12 T cell receptor beta chains listed below, sequenced in a study of early T cells in non-severe SARS-CoV-2 infection. Via MiXCR, TCRdb re-called the 5' RACE reads, giving one row per CDR3 protein. The sample lists some 96,000 distinct CDR3 sequences, 13% seen once, with about 2.3% in the top ten. The material sequenced was whole blood. The receptors were gathered from an adult who was a healthcare worker with PCR-confirmed SARS-CoV-2 infection or an uninfected control (not recorded which).

This clonotype has at least ten counts. V and J are TRBV29-1 and TRBJ2-3, with TRBD2 matching 8 bases. V lost 4 bases and J lost 1; bases outside the gene matches: 4. The CDR3 contains 14 residues. The V gene's germline CDR1 is SQVTM and CDR2 ANQGSEA. The CDR3 loop is CSVGGAGGTDTQYF. CDR3 sequence (DNA): TGCAGCGTTGGTGGAGCGGGGGGCACAGATACGCAGTATTTT.

The chain carries TRBV13 and TRBJ2-7; no reliable D call. Germline V gene sequence: CDR1 PRHDT, CDR2 FYEKMQ (reference sequence). The CDR3 has 14 amino acids. V lost 5 bases and J 2 bases, leaving 13 bases between the germline ends. The CDR3 loop is CASSPQDQAYEQYF. The CDR3 DNA reads TGTGCCAGCAGCCCTCAGGACCAAGCCTACGAGCAGTACTTC.

This clonotype was seen ten or more times. This chain connects TRBV7-2 to TRBJ2-5, with D uncertain. Trimming stripped 2 bases from V and 4 bases from J, with 5 bases between. CDR3 length: 12 amino acids. Per the germline V gene, CDR1 is SGHTA and CDR2 is FQGNSA. CDR3 sequence (DNA): TGTGCCAGCAGCTTAAAAGGAGAGACCCAGTACTTC. Translating it yields CASSLKGETQYF.

At least ten counts were recorded for this clonotype. This chain joins TRBV27 and TRBJ1-6; tentatively, D is TRBD1 (6 bases). The CDR3 runs to 14 residues. V lost 6 bases to trimming and J lost 6 bases, with 12 bases between them. Germline CDR1 reads MNHEY; CDR2 reads SMNVEV (reference sequence). CDR3 protein: CASRRTAANSPLHF. The CDR3 nucleotides read TGTGCCAGCAGGAGGACAGCCGCTAATTCACCCCTCCACTTT.

Here the CDR3 DNA reads TGTGCCAGCAGCCAAGATAACATTGCCCGGGGGCAGTACTTC. This codes for CASSQDNIARGQYF. The chain joins TRBV4-2 to TRBJ2-7; tentatively, D is TRBD2 (5 bases). The V and J ends lost 0 bases and 9 bases respectively, with 15 bases between them. The CDR3 consists of 14 residues. Germline lookup yields CDR1 LGHNA and CDR2 YNFKEQ.

Many counts were recorded for this clonotype. This chain joins TRBV6-5 and TRBJ2-1, with D perhaps TRBD2 (6 bases). CDR3 length equals 14 residues. Trimming removed 4 bases from V and 8 bases from J, with 15 bases in between. Germline V gene sequence: CDR1 MNHEY, CDR2 SVGAGI. CDR3: CASSLRDPGDEQFF. DNA of the CDR3: TGTGCCAGCAGTTTAAGGGATCCGGGGGATGAGCAGTTCTTC.

V gene TRBV7-3 combines with J gene TRBJ2-2, with a possible D match to TRBD2 (5 bases). This CDR3 comprises 12 residues. The germline V and J ends were trimmed by 5 bases and 5 bases, with 6 bases remaining between them. The germline gives CDR1 SGHTA, CDR2 FQGTGA. CDR3 residues: CASSGSTGELFF. The CDR3 region has the DNA TGTGCCAGCAGCGGGAGTACCGGGGAGCTGTTTTTT.

The sample holds a few counts of this clonotype. This chain links TRBV5-1 with TRBJ1-2; 8 bases fit TRBD1. Looked up from germline, CDR1 is SGHRS and CDR2 is YFSETQ. The CDR3 is 17 amino acids. With V trimmed by 7 bases and J by 6 bases, 20 bases remained unmatched. CDR3 sequence reads: CASAYQSAGGAANGYTF. The CDR3 DNA is TGCGCCAGCGCTTACCAAAGTGCAGGGGGCGCAGCCAATGGCTACACCTTC.

The genes are TRBV28 and TRBJ2-7, with D perhaps TRBD1 (6 bases). The CDR3 sequence is 13 residues long. Between the trimmed V and J ends, which lost 3 bases and 3 bases, there was a span of 9 bases. Germline V gene lookup returns CDR1 MDHEN and CDR2 SYDVKM. The CDR3 region has the DNA TGTGCCAGCAGTTTCGGGACACTCTACGAGCAGTACTTC. Protein product: CASSFGTLYEQYF.

This clonotype has a count of ten or more. The chain uses TRBV19 and TRBJ2-1; the match to TRBD1 covers 9 bases. The V segment lost 2 bases and the J segment 0 bases; nucleotides outside the gene matches: 11. The CDR3 contains 19 residues. Germline loops: CDR1 LNHDA, CDR2 SQIVND (reference sequence). CDR3 sequence: CASSIRGQGSFSSYNEQFF. The DNA of the CDR3 is TGTGCCAGTAGTATAAGGGGACAGGGATCATTTAGCTCCTACAATGAGCAGTTCTTC.

The J gene is TRBJ2-3, the V gene TRBV10-3; D might be TRBD1 or TRBD2, each matching 6 bases. CDR3 length equals 14 residues. From germline, CDR1 is ENHRY and CDR2 SYGVKD. Trimming took off 10 bases at V and 0 bases at J, with 14 bases between the two ends. For the CDR3, the DNA is TGTGCCACAGCGAGGGGGGCGAGCACAGATACGCAGTATTTT. It encodes CATARGASTDTQYF.

This chain uses TRBV3-1 with TRBJ2-7; maybe TRBD1 (6 bases). CDR1 and CDR2 from the germline V gene are LGHDT and YNNKEL (reference sequence). Trimming stripped 1 base from V and 1 base from J, with 20 bases between. The CDR3 is 18 amino acids. The CDR3 DNA is TGTGCCAGCAGCCAAGTATCCACTCGGGACACCGCATCCTACGAGCAGTACTTC. It yields the protein CASSQVSTRDTASYEQYF.